This T cell receptor (beta chain) was identified during a study of cytomegalovirus exposure and HLA in healthy donors. Study conclusions and caveats: One variant, a missense change in DCLRE1C, was linked in a later analysis to TCR beta V- and J-gene trimming. Researchers catalogued approximately 170 TCR beta chains as cytomegalovirus-associated. Reports credit the classifier with highly specific, highly sensitive diagnosis of cytomegalovirus status. A later analysis linked around 15,000 TCR beta sequences to HLA alleles at 0.05 false discovery rate.

The PCR was carried out with 60 Vbeta primers and 13 Jbeta primers. Libraries were prepared by immunoSEQ multiplex PCR; TCRdb keeps only in-frame clonotypes and omits some of them. The repertoire holds around 150,000 clones, 81% seen once, with 1.5% to 2% in the top ten. The CDR3 is 17 residues long. The V gene's germline CDR1 is SGHDN and CDR2 FVKESK. V was trimmed by 5 bases and J by 0 bases, leaving 17 bases between them. About this clone: Its antigen is not identified.

Material for sequencing was PBMCs. The J gene is TRBJ1-3, the V gene TRBV14; the D gene is possibly TRBD1 (5 bases). This sequence originates from a woman aged 18-30 years in good health and CMV-seronegative. CDR3 region: CASSSPQGWGSGNTIYF. The CDR3, as DNA: TGTGCCAGCAGCTCACCGCAGGGTTGGGGCTCTGGAAACACCATATATTTT.